The source of this TCR beta chain is a study of CD8+ T cells in alopecia areata (dated by TCRdb to 2016 to 2019). General notes on the study: In both human patients and the C3H/HeJ mouse model, the study applied high-throughput TCRbeta sequencing to look at T cell clonal expansion in alopecia areata. Scalp clonality was compared among normal scalp (n=4), patchy alopecia areata scalp (n=8), and alopecia totalis/universalis scalp (n=8). Amplification of TCRbeta CDR3 regions was done by immunoSEQ multiplex PCR using 35 Vbeta forward primers and 13 Jbeta reverse primers. In humans, TCRbeta sequencing was performed on scalp tissue and on sorted CD4+ and CD8+ peripheral blood T cells from healthy controls and from patients with patchy or totalis/universalis alopecia areata. RNA was extracted with the PAXgene miRNA kit for fixed scalp, the miRNeasy kit for PBMCs, and the RNeasy kit for mouse skin. Broad study findings and their caveats: Compared with normal scalp, lesional scalp had higher clonality and more expanded CD8+ clones, particularly in alopecia totalis/universalis, a pattern that suggests antigenic drive. Unlike mouse skin, which is dominated by gammadelta T cells, normal human skin has resident alphabeta T cells that are also sequenced, and this complicates analysis of the scalp TCR repertoire. TCR sequences shared between patients were less clear than in mice, possibly partly because of HLA diversity in the patient population.

The CDR3, cysteine through phenylalanine, is 14 amino acids long. The entry retains the CDR3 DNA only, 42 bases that are in frame from base 1. CDR1 and CDR2, looked up from the germline V gene (reference sequence), are SEHNR and FQNEAQ. V ends up 5 bases short and J 4 bases short, with an unmatched junction base count of 5. Library generation was performed with the immunoSEQ multiplex PCR assay. To provide template for TCR sequencing, every sample had RNA extracted and reverse transcribed into cDNA. SuperScript III was used for first-strand cDNA synthesis, primed with a 2:1 mix of oligo-dT and random hexamers. Amplification bias was assessed with a synthetic immune receptor repertoire, and residual bias was removed computationally. Under the source paper's analysis protocol: Raw reads were preprocessed for error removal, and CDR3 was defined according to IMGT conventions as running from the conserved cysteine to phenylalanine. Clonality was computed as 1 minus the Shannon entropy, with the entropy normalized by log2 of the number of productive unique TCRs. Whether each scalp clone was CD4 or CD8 was inferred by checking scalp TCRbeta sequences against the CD4 and CD8 repertoires from sorted blood. Sourced from immuneACCESS, this table was stored by TCRdb with only in-frame sequences that have V and J called. A share of the clones is absent; for the studies checked, an unresolved V gene accounts for under half, and the remainder has no known explanation. Clone size and V and J calls were adopted from that table, with D and trimming inferred from the DNA. Within this sample are tens of thousands of clones, with about 53% of them counted one time only. The ten largest clones capture around 5.7% of the sample.

This clone was seen more than once but under ten times. Its recognized antigen is unknown. No base quality values were provided; no much bigger clone lies one nucleotide off. Peripheral blood and lesional scalp punch biopsies were obtained from patients with alopecia areata. PBMCs were isolated by density centrifugation and stained for CD3, CD4 and CD8, and CD4+ and CD8+ T cells were sorted on a FACSAria. As part of a multicenter biomarker study, untreated alopecia areata patients were recruited. Blood CD8+ T cells from five or six biomarker-study patients were further sorted into NKG2D-low and NKG2D-high fractions.

The sequencing sample was made of NKG2D-high CD8+ T cells sorted from blood. The cell subset or site label on this specimen signifies: sorted CD8+ NKG2D-high blood T cells. The receptor was derived from a human donor with alopecia areata. The sequence joins TRBV7-9 to TRBJ2-7, and TRBD1 aligns with 10 junction nucleotides. At the DNA level, the sequence is TGTGCCAGCAGCCAATGGACAGGGGGGTACGAGCAGTACTTC. It translates to CASSQWTGGYEQYF.